This TCR beta chain stems from a study of blood T cell repertoires in COVID-19. On the study more broadly: The United States, Italy and Spain supplied acute and convalescent COVID-19 samples. From T cells, B-cell-depleted T cells, or PBMCs came the material, which was cDNA or gDNA.

Original analysis: For nucleated cells, counts were estimated from reference gene primer amplification. Sequenced by immunoSEQ multiplex PCR; TCRdb stores in-frame clones only, minus some. V, J and clone size reflect that table, while D and trimming were determined from the DNA. The data hold some 120,000 clones, with roughly four fifths observed a single time. Germline lookup yields CDR1 KGHSH and CDR2 LQKENI. The CDR3 totals 11 residues. Trimming shortened V by 2 bases and J by 5 bases, and 4 bases separated the two germline ends. This receptor was obtained from a man aged 65 to 79 with active or convalescent COVID-19. The chain uses TRBV18 and TRBJ2-7; D remains ambiguous. Sequencing was done on a sample of peripheral blood. This CDR3 reads CASSPGHEQYF. The CDR3 DNA follows: TGTGCCAGCTCACCAGGCCACGAGCAGTACTTC.